What follows is one TCR beta chain and its context. This sample is part of a study of identical twins. TCRdb called the 5' RACE reads again in MiXCR, with one record for every CDR3 protein. The table lists about 520,000 distinct CDR3 sequences, roughly a fifth of them singletons. These data were also filed under a second study, of T cells expressing NK-cell markers.

The sequence was obtained from a woman between 18 and 29 years old in good health. The sample comprised CD4+ T cells sorted from blood.

CDR3 nucleotide sequence: TGCGCCAGCAGCGACCGGGGGGTCGTATCCGGGGAGCTGTTTTTT. It specifies CASSDRGVVSGELFF. The chain is built from TRBV4-3 and TRBJ2-2; 7 nucleotides match TRBD2. The V segment lost 5 bases and the J segment 6 bases; nucleotides outside the gene matches: 9. The CDR3 totals 15 residues. Germline CDR1 is LGHNA and CDR2 is YSLEER.